These 14 T cell receptor beta chains were all obtained from the same sample, sequenced in a study of T-cell reconstitution after alpha-beta-depleted transplantation in children. During its preparation, the TCRbeta library received unique molecular identifiers. TCRdb re-derived calls from the PCR reads in MiXCR, one entry per CDR3 protein. The sample lists about 440,000 distinct CDR3 sequences, over 40% occurring once. The sample consisted of PBMCs, taken before TCRalphabeta/CD19-depleted stem cell transplant. These TCRs come from a girl aged 2 to 9 with aplastic anemia, due to receive a stem cell transplant.

The chain links TRBV20-1 to TRBJ1-1, with D unresolved. This CDR3 is built from 11 residues. The germline CDR1 and CDR2 sequences are DFQATT and SNEGSKA (reference sequence). The germline V and J ends were trimmed by 6 bases and 3 bases, with 8 bases remaining between them. CDR3 bases: TGCAGTGCCCGGATGGACACTGAAGCTTTCTTT. Amino acid sequence: CSARMDTEAFF.

As concerns this clonotype: Sequence at one end of the junction differs from germline and may be a read error. V is TRBV12-3 or TRBV12-4 and J is TRBJ2-7, with D perhaps matching TRBD1 (6 bases). CDR3 size: 12 residues. CDR3 in amino acids: CASSLGTQGSHF. CDR3 sequence (DNA): TGTGCCAGCAGTCTTGGGACGCAGGGGAGTCACTTC.

The chain employs TRBV11-3 and TRBJ2-2; 8 bases match TRBD2. Germline V lookup: CDR1 SGHNT, CDR2 YENEEA. Trimming removed 6 bases from V and 6 bases from J; junction bases left unmatched: 3. This CDR3 contains 13 residues. The CDR3: CASRRTSSGELFF. The DNA for the CDR3 is TGTGCCAGCAGGCGGACTAGCTCCGGGGAGCTGTTTTTT.

The chain is built from TRBV4-1 and TRBJ2-3, with D unresolved. In germline, CDR1 is MGHRA, CDR2 YSYEKL. V lost 2 bases and J lost 1, with 7 bases in between. The CDR3 is 14 amino acids. The CDR3 region is CASSQFTGTDTQYF. The CDR3 DNA reads as TGCGCCAGCAGCCAATTCACAGGCACAGATACGCAGTATTTT.

For this clonotype: A far larger clone is off by one base, so a read error is likely. V and J are TRBV7-2 and TRBJ1-1; D gene uncertain. This CDR3 region has 13 residues. Germline lookup yields CDR1 SGHTA and CDR2 FQGNSA. The CDR3: CASSLGVKTEAFF. The CDR3 DNA sequence: TGTGCCAGCAGCTTAGGGGTGAAGACTGAAGCTTTCTTT.

This clonotype occurred many times. J is TRBJ1-5 and V is TRBV21-1; the table's TRBD1 call for D was not verified on the DNA. TRBV21-1 counts as a pseudogene. CDR3 length equals 20 residues. This CDR3 reads CASSISGRPGQVYSNQPQHF. The CDR3, as DNA: TGTGCCAGCAGCATTTCCGGGCGACCGGGACAGGTTTATAGCAATCAGCCCCAGCATTTT.

A note on this clonotype: Since a much larger clone is just one base distant, this may be a read error. The V call is TRBV5-1, the J call TRBJ2-7, with a tentative D call TRBD1 (5 bases). CDR1 and CDR2 from the germline V gene are SGHRS and YFSETQ. The CDR3 runs 13 residues. The CDR3 loop is CASRMTASYEQYF. Written as DNA, the CDR3 is TGTGCCAGCAGAATGACAGCCTCCTACGAGCAGTACTTC.

Many counts were recorded for this clonotype. V gene TRBV5-1 combines with J gene TRBJ2-1; 7 bases match TRBD2. V was pared by 4 bases and J by 5 bases, with 12 bases of the junction left unmatched. Germline V gives CDR1 SGHRS, CDR2 YFSETQ. The CDR3 contains 16 residues. The CDR3 sequence is CASSGGTRELDNEQFF. In DNA form, the CDR3 reads TGCGCCAGCAGCGGAGGGACGCGGGAGCTCGACAATGAGCAGTTCTTC.

The rearrangement uses TRBV20-1 and TRBJ2-7; 9 nucleotides match TRBD1. CDR1 is DFQATT and CDR2 is SNEGSKA in the germline V gene (reference sequence). After removal of 5 bases from V and 5 bases from J, the junction contained 4 bases not matched to a gene. The CDR3 spans 12 residues. The CDR3 nucleotides read TGCAGTGCTTGGACAGGGGCAAACGAGCAGTACTTC. This sequence encodes CSAWTGANEQYF.

The V gene is TRBV29-1, the J gene TRBJ2-5, with 8 nucleotides matching TRBD2. CDR3 length equals 17 residues. Germline V gene lookup returns CDR1 SQVTM and CDR2 ANQGSEA. The V segment lost 3 bases and the J segment 1 base; nucleotides outside the gene matches: 13. The CDR3 is CSVDILRRLAGQETQYF. CDR3 DNA: TGCAGCGTTGATATTCTTAGGAGGCTAGCGGGCCAAGAGACCCAGTACTTC.

The V gene is TRBV11-1, the J gene TRBJ2-7; tentatively, D is TRBD2 (5 bases). Trimming stripped 4 bases from V and 2 bases from J, with 27 bases between. CDR3 size: 19 residues. Germline V gives CDR1 SGHAT, CDR2 FQDESV (reference sequence). The CDR3 reads CASSSLRDTETRGTYEQYF. CDR3 bases: TGTGCCAGCAGCTCCCTTAGAGACACGGAGACCCGAGGGACCTACGAGCAGTACTTC.

The chain combines TRBV20-1 with TRBJ2-3, with D perhaps matching TRBD1 (6 bases). CDR1 is DFQATT, CDR2 SNEGSKA, per germline (reference sequence). This CDR3 is 14 amino acids long. V dropped 3 bases and J dropped 2 bases, with 12 bases sitting between them. CDR3 loop: CSASPGVSTDTQYF. CDR3 DNA sequence: TGCAGTGCTAGCCCAGGGGTCTCCACAGATACGCAGTATTTT.

The rearrangement links TRBV28 to TRBJ2-7; TRBD2 matches 9 bases. The CDR3 consists of 15 residues. V gave up 5 bases and J gave up 1 base; unmatched junction bases: 6. Per germline, CDR1 MDHEN and CDR2 SYDVKM. The CDR3 reads CASSAWTSASYEQYF. The CDR3 DNA is TGTGCCAGCAGTGCCTGGACTAGCGCTTCCTACGAGCAGTACTTC.

This clonotype was counted a few times. CDR3 protein: CASSYHSTSGYTF. CDR3 sequence (DNA): TGTGCCAGCAGTTACCATTCTACAAGTGGCTACACCTTC. The chain couples TRBV6-5 to TRBJ1-2; D call uncertain. Germline assignment: CDR1 MNHEY and CDR2 SVGAGI. Between the trimmed V and J ends, which lost 2 bases and 7 bases, there was a span of 11 bases. The CDR3 is made up of 13 amino acids.